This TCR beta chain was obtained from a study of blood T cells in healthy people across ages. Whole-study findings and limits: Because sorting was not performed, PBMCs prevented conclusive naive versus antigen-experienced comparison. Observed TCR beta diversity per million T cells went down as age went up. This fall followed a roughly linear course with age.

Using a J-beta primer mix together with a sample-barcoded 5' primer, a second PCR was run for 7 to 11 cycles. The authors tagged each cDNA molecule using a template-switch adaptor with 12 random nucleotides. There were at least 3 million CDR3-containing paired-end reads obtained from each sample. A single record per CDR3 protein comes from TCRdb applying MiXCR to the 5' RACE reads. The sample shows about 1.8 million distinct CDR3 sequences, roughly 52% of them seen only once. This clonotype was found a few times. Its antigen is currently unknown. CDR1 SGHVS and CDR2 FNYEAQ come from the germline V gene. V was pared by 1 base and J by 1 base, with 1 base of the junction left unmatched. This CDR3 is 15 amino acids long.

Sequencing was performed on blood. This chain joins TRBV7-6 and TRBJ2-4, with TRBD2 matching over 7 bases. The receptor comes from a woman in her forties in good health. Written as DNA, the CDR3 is TGTGCCAGCAGCTTAGTGGGGGGGGCCAAAAACATTCAGTACTTC. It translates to CASSLVGGAKNIQYF.